These 19 T cell receptor beta chains share one sample of origin, sequenced in a study of shared clonotypes between healthy human individuals. Sequencing used immunoSEQ multiplex PCR; TCRdb keeps in-frame clones, though not all of them. The table has fewer than 1.4 million clones, 70% to 80% seen once. Sequencing was carried out using memory CD4+ T cells from PBMCs. Subset described: CD45RA-negative fraction. These receptors were collected from a man aged 18 to 29 in good health. Some clones in this sample may be carry-over from other donors' samples.

A remark on this clone: Other nucleotide sequences in the sample specify the same CDR3. V gene TRBV7-9 combines with J gene TRBJ2-5; D not certain. Trimming stripped 2 bases from V and 4 bases from J, with 5 bases between. CDR1 is SEHNR and CDR2 is FQNEAQ in the germline V gene (reference sequence). This CDR3 contains 12 residues. CDR3: CASSLSGETQYF. CDR3 nucleotide sequence: TGTGCCAGCAGCTTAAGTGGAGAGACCCAGTACTTC.

V usage is TRBV11-1 and J usage is TRBJ2-3, with TRBD2 as a possible D gene (6 bases). Germline values: CDR1 SGHAT, CDR2 FQDESV (reference sequence). Trimming removed 7 bases at V and 1 base at J, with 24 bases between. The CDR3 is 18 amino acids. The CDR3 sequence: CASTRGGLREEGTDTQYF. In DNA, the CDR3 is TGTGCCAGCACCCGGGGAGGTCTTAGGGAAGAGGGCACAGATACGCAGTATTTT.

This clone came up once. Other DNA sequences of this sample code for an identical CDR3. The chain combines TRBV5-1 with TRBJ1-2; TRBD1 matches 10 bases. The CDR3 is 15 residues long. Germline CDR1 is SGHRS and CDR2 is YFSETQ. Trimming cost V 4 bases and J 0 bases; bases outside gene matches: 3. CDR3 nucleotide sequence: TGCGCCAGCAGCCCTGGGACAGGGGCTAACTATGGCTACACCTTC. It codes for CASSPGTGANYGYTF.

The chain couples TRBV11-3 to TRBJ2-3, with D possibly being TRBD2 (6 bases). CDR1 SGHNT and CDR2 YENEEA come from the germline V gene. The V gene lost 3 bases and the J gene lost 3 bases, with 13 bases spanning the gap. CDR3 size: 15 residues. The CDR3 is CASSLGLSQTDTQYF. DNA for the CDR3: TGTGCCAGCAGCTTGGGACTCTCCCAGACAGATACGCAGTATTTT.

V and J are TRBV14 and TRBJ2-5, with TRBD2 matching over 9 bases. Germline loops: CDR1 SGHDN, CDR2 FVKESK. J lost 4 bases, V lost 5 bases, and 5 bases had no gene match. The CDR3 loop spans 14 amino acids. The CDR3 sequence: CASSGLAPLETQYF. The CDR3 bases are TGTGCCAGCAGCGGACTAGCGCCCCTAGAGACCCAGTACTTC. Complete variable domain (other parts from reference TRBV14 and TRBJ2-5): EAGVTQFPSHSVIEKGQTVTLRCDPISGHDNLYWYRRVMGKEIKFLLHFVKESKQDESGMPNNRFLAERTGGTYSTLKVQPAELEDSGVYFCASSGLAPLETQYFGPGTRLLVL.

J is TRBJ2-5 and V is TRBV5-1; D may be TRBD2 (5 bases). CDR3 length: 11 residues. Looked up from germline, CDR1 is SGHRS and CDR2 is YFSETQ. The V end was cut by 4 bases, the J end by 7 bases, with 8 bases between. The CDR3 reads CASSQEVTQYF. The CDR3 region has the DNA TGCGCCAGCAGCCAGGAGGTGACCCAGTACTTC.

The gene calls are TRBV30 and TRBJ2-2; D might be TRBD1 (6 bases). This CDR3 contains 13 residues. Trimming took off 1 base at V and 8 bases at J, with 11 bases between the two ends. CDR1 GTSNPN and CDR2 SVGIG come from the germline V gene (reference sequence). The CDR3 DNA is TGTGCCTGGAGTGGGCAGGGGCATGGGGAGCTGTTTTTT. Translation gives CAWSGQGHGELFF. Full variable domain (rest looked up from reference TRBV30 and TRBJ2-2): SQTIHQWPATLVQPVGSPLSLECTVEGTSNPNLYWYRQAAGRGLQLLFYSVGIGQISSEVPQNLSASRPQDRQFILSSKKLLLSDSGFYLCAWSGQGHGELFFGEGSRLTVL.

The V call is TRBV4-1, the J call TRBJ1-2; D remains unclear. Trimming removed 1 base at V and 7 bases at J, with 16 bases between. Germline CDR1 reads MGHRA; CDR2 reads YSYEKL. CDR3 size: 15 residues. CDR3 in DNA: TGCGCCAGCAGCCAAGGACGACTAGAATCTGGTGGCTACACCTTC. Translation gives CASSQGRLESGGYTF.

This chain connects TRBV5-1 to TRBJ1-1; D is unresolved. There are 15 residues in the CDR3. V was shortened by 1 base and J by 0 bases, with 10 bases between the two germline ends. CDR1 and CDR2 (germline): SGHRS, YFSETQ. This CDR3 reads CASSLLGVMNTEAFF. CDR3 DNA: TGCGCCAGCAGCTTGCTGGGAGTAATGAACACTGAAGCTTTCTTT. Looking up the rest from reference TRBV5-1 and TRBJ1-1 gives the full variable domain: KAGVTQTPRYLIKTRGQQVTLSCSPISGHRSVSWYQQTPGQGLQFLFEYFSETQRNKGNFPGRFSGRQFSNSRSEMNVSTLELGDSALYLCASSLLGVMNTEAFFGQGTRLTVV.

This clone was seen only a few times. Distinct nucleotide sequences in the sample also encode this CDR3. The chain employs TRBV5-4 and TRBJ1-1; D not resolved. This CDR3 has 14 residues. V was clipped by 0 bases and J by 2 bases, with 8 bases between them. From germline, CDR1 is SGHNT and CDR2 YYREEE (reference sequence). CDR3 in amino acids: CASSLDRGNTEAFF. For the CDR3, the DNA is TGTGCCAGCAGCTTGGACAGAGGTAACACTGAAGCTTTCTTT.

V is TRBV27 and J is TRBJ2-7; a weak D match, TRBD2 (5 bases). The CDR3 contains 17 residues. V was cut by 6 bases and J by 1 base, with 22 bases left in between. Germline CDR1 is MNHEY and CDR2 is SMNVEV (reference sequence). The CDR3 here is CASSVIGWRADSYEQYF. The CDR3 coding sequence is TGTGCCAGCAGCGTTATCGGCTGGCGGGCGGATTCCTACGAGCAGTACTTC.

V is TRBV9 and J is TRBJ2-6; D unresolved. Germline assignment: CDR1 SGDLS and CDR2 YYNGEE. This CDR3 spans 16 amino acids. V was trimmed by 4 bases and J by 0 bases, leaving 11 bases between them. For the CDR3, the DNA is TGTGCCAGCAGCTTGGGCGATCTCTCTGGGGCCAACGTCCTGACTTTC. Residues: CASSLGDLSGANVLTF.

This chain links TRBV7-9 with TRBJ1-4, with D possibly matching TRBD1 (6 bases). The CDR3 covers 14 residues. The V gene lost 4 bases and the J gene lost 8 bases, with 14 bases spanning the gap. Germline CDR1 reads SEHNR; CDR2 reads FQNEAQ (reference sequence). The CDR3 region has the DNA TGTGCCAGCAGCTCCAGGGGTGAGGGGGAAAAACTGTTTTTT. This gives the protein CASSSRGEGEKLFF.

The J gene is TRBJ2-1, the V gene TRBV7-3, with 9 bases matching TRBD2. V shed 4 bases, J shed 6 bases, and the junction held 7 bases outside the gene matches. This CDR3 is built from 15 residues. Germline loops: CDR1 SGHTA, CDR2 FQGTGA. The CDR3 protein is CASSSGTSRVNEQFF. CDR3 DNA sequence: TGTGCCAGCAGCTCCGGGACTAGCCGTGTCAATGAGCAGTTCTTC.

This clone occurred once. CDR3 amino acids: CASSYTGGANTGELFF. CDR3 in DNA: TGTGCCAGTAGTTATACAGGGGGCGCGAACACCGGGGAGCTGTTTTTT. The rearrangement links TRBV19 to TRBJ2-2, with 9 nucleotides matching TRBD1. The CDR3 loop spans 16 amino acids. Looked up from germline, CDR1 is LNHDA and CDR2 is SQIVND (reference sequence). The V and J ends lost 5 bases and 0 bases, in that order; junction bases with no gene match: 4.

The chain has TRBV7-2 and TRBJ1-2, with D unclear. The CDR3 contains 14 residues. Trimming removed 5 bases at V and 7 bases at J, with 17 bases between. Per the germline V gene, CDR1 is SGHTA and CDR2 is FQGNSA. DNA of the CDR3: TGTGCCAGCAGCCCGTTTGGACCCGACGCTGGCTACACCTTC. The encoded protein is CASSPFGPDAGYTF.

The CDR3 loop reads CASSVNPLGGETQYF. CDR3 nucleotides: TGCGCCAGCAGCGTGAACCCTCTGGGGGGAGAGACCCAGTACTTC. The chain combines TRBV5-1 with TRBJ2-5, with D possibly TRBD2 on 6 matching bases. From germline, CDR1 is SGHRS and CDR2 YFSETQ. The V and J ends lost 4 bases and 4 bases respectively, with 17 bases between them. This CDR3 has 15 residues.

The chain is built from TRBV19 and TRBJ1-5; D might be TRBD1 (5 bases). This CDR3 has 16 amino acids. Germline V gives CDR1 LNHDA, CDR2 SQIVND (reference sequence). V lost 7 bases and J 3 bases, leaving 19 bases between the germline ends. The CDR3 sequence is CASTSGVGGDNQPQHF. CDR3 coding DNA: TGTGCCAGTACCTCTGGGGTGGGGGGAGACAATCAGCCCCAGCATTTT.

This clone was counted between two and nine times. This CDR3 is also generated by other DNA sequences in the sample. CDR3 bases: TGTGCTAGCGGGACCTACAATGAGCAGTTCTTC. Translation: CASGTYNEQFF. The chain combines TRBV28 with TRBJ2-1, with 8 nucleotides matching TRBD2. Germline CDR1 is MDHEN and CDR2 is SYDVKM. The CDR3 runs 11 residues.